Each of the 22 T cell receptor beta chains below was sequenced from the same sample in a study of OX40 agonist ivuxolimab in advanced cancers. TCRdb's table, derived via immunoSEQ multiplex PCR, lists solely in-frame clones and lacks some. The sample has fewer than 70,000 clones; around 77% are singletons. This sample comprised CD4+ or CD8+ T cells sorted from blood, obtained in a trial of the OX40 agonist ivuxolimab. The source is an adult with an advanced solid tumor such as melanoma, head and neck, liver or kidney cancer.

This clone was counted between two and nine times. The CDR3 loop is CASSPWTGGETQYF. The CDR3 DNA is TGTGCCAGCAGCCCATGGACGGGCGGAGAGACCCAGTACTTC. This chain connects TRBV7-2 to TRBJ2-5; D call uncertain. The CDR3 has 14 residues. Per the germline V gene, CDR1 is SGHTA and CDR2 is FQGNSA. Trimming pared 5 bases from V and 4 bases from J, leaving 14 bases between.

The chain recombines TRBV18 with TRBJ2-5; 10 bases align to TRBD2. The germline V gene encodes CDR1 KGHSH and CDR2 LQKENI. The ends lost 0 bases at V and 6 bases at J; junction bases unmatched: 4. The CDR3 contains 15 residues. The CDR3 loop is CASSPPVLAGQTQYF. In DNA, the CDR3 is TGTGCCAGCTCACCACCAGTACTAGCGGGACAGACCCAGTACTTC.

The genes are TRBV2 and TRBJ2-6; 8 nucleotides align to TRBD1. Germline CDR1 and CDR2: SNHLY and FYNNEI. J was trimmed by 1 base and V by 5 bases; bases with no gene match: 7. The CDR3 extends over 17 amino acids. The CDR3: CASSPGQAISGANVLTF. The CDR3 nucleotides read TGTGCCAGCAGTCCGGGACAGGCGATTTCTGGGGCCAACGTCCTGACTTTC.

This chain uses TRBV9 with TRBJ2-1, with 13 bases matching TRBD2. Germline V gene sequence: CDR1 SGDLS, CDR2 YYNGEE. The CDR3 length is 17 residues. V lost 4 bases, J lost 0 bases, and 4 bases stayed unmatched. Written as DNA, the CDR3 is TGTGCCAGCAGCCCCCGGACTAGCGGGAGCTCCTACAATGAGCAGTTCTTC. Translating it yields CASSPRTSGSSYNEQFF.

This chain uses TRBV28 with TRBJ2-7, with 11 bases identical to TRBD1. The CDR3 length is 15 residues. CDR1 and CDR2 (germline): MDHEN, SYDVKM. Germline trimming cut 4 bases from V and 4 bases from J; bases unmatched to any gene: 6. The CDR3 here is CASSSAGTGGYEQYF. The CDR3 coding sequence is TGTGCCAGCAGTTCCGCCGGGACAGGGGGATACGAGCAGTACTTC.

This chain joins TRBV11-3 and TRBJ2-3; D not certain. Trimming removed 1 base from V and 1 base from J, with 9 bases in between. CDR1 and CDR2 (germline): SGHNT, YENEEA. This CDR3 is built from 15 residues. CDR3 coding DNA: TGTGCCAGCAGCTTAGGTGGGCTCCGCACAGATACGCAGTATTTT. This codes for CASSLGGLRTDTQYF.

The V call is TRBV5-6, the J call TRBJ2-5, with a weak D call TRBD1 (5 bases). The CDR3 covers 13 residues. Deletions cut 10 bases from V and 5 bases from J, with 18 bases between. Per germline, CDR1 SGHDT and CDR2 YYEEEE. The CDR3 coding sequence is TGTGCCTCCTGGACCACCCCAGGGGAGACCCAGTACTTC. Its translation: CASWTTPGETQYF.

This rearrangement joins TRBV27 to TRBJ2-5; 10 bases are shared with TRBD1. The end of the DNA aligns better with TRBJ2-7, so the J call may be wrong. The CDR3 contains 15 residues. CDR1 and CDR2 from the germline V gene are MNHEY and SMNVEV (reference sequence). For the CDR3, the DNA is TGTGCCAGCAGTCCCGCCGGGACAGGGGCGAACGAGCAGTACTTC. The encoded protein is CASSPAGTGANEQYF.

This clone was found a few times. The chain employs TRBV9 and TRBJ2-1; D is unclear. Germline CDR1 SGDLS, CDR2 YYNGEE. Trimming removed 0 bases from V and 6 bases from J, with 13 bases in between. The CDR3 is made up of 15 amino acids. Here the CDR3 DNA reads TGTGCCAGCAGCGTAGCTAGTGGGGTGCTCAATGAGCAGTTCTTC. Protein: CASSVASGVLNEQFF.

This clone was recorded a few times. In DNA, the CDR3 is TGTGCCTGGAGTGTAGAGTTTGTATTAGAGACAGGGCCGAAAACTAACTATGGCTACACCTTC. This sequence encodes CAWSVEFVLETGPKTNYGYTF. The chain employs TRBV30 and TRBJ1-2; 7 bases match TRBD1. The CDR3 has 21 residues. The J segment lost 0 bases and the V segment lost 0 bases, leaving 22 bases of the junction unmatched. Germline loops: CDR1 GTSNPN, CDR2 SVGIG (reference sequence).

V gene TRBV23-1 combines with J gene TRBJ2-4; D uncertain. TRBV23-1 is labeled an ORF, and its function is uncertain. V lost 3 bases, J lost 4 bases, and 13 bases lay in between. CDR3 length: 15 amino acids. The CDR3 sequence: CASSHGLFSKNIQYF. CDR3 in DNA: TGCGCCAGCAGTCATGGCTTATTCAGTAAAAACATTCAGTACTTC.

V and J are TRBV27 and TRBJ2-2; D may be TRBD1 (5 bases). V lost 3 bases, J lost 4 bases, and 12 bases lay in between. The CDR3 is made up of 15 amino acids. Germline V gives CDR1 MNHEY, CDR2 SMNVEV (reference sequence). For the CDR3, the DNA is TGTGCCAGCAGTTTCCAGGGAAGGGGCACCGGGGAGCTGTTTTTT. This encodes CASSFQGRGTGELFF.

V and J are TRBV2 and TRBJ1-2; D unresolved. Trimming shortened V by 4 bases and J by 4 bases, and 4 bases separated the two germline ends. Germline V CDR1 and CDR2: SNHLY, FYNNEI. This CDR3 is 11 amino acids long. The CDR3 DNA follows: TGTGCCAGCAGTGGGTTCTATGGCTACACCTTC. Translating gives CASSGFYGYTF.

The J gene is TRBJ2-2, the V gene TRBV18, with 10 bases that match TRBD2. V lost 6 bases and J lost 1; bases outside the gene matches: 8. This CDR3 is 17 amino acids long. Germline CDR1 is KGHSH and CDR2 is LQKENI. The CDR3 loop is CASSPETSGWNTGELFF. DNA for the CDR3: TGTGCCAGCTCGCCCGAGACTAGCGGGTGGAACACCGGGGAGCTGTTTTTT.

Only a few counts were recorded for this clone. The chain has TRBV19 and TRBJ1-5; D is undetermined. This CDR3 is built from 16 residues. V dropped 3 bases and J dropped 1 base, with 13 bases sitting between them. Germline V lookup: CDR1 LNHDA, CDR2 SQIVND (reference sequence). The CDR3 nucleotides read TGTGCCAGTAGTATGAGTAGGGCTTCAAGCAATCAGCCCCAGCATTTT. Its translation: CASSMSRASSNQPQHF.

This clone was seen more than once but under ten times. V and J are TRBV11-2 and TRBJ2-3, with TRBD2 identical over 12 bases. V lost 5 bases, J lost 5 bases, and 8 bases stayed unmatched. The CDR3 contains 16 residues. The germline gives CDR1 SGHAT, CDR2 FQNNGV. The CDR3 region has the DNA TGTGCCAGCAGCAGCCTAGCGGGAGGGCCAAAAGATACGCAGTATTTT. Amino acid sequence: CASSSLAGGPKDTQYF.

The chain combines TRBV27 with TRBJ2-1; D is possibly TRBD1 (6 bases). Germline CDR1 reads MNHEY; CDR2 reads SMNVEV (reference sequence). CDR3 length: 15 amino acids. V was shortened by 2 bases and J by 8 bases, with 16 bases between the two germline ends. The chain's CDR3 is CASSLGTQGYDEQFF. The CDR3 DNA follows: TGTGCCAGCAGTTTAGGGACACAGGGTTATGATGAGCAGTTCTTC.

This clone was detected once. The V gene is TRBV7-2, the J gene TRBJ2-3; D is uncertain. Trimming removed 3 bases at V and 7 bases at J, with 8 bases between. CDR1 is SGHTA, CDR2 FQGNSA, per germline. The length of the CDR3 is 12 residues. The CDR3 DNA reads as TGTGCCAGCAGCTTCGTTACTTATACGCAGTATTTT. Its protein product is CASSFVTYTQYF.

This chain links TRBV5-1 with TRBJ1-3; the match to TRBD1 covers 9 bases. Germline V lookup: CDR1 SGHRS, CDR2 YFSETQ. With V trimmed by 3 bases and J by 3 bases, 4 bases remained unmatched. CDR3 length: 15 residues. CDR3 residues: CASSSMTGGGNTIYF. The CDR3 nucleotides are TGCGCCAGCAGCTCGATGACAGGGGGTGGAAACACCATATATTTT.

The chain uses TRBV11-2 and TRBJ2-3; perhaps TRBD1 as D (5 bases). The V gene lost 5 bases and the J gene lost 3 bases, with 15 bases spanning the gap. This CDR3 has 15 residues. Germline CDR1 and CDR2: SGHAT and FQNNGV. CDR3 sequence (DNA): TGTGCCAGCAGCCCCCAAGGGGTTCGGACAGATACGCAGTATTTT. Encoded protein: CASSPQGVRTDTQYF.

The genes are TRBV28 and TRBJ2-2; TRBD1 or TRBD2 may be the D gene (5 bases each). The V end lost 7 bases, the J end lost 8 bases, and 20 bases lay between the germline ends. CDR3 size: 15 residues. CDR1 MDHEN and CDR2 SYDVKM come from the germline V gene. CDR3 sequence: CASMTRDRRRGELFF. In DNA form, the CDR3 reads TGTGCCAGCATGACCCGGGACCGTCGGCGAGGGGAGCTGTTTTTT.

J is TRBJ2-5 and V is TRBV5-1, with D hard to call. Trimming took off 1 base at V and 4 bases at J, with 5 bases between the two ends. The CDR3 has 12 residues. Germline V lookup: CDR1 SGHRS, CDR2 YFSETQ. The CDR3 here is CASSLNGETQYF. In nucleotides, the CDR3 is TGCGCCAGCAGCTTGAACGGAGAGACCCAGTACTTC.